Below are 4 T cell receptor beta chains sequenced from a single sample in a study of beta chain features in type 1 diabetes. Reverse transcription of all isolated RNA meant that expressed TCRB transcripts were sequenced. Sequenced by immunoSEQ multiplex PCR; TCRdb stores in-frame clones only, minus some. The sample has 330,000 or so clones; 11% to 15% are singletons. Sequenced input: central memory CD4+ T cells from blood. The origin of the receptors is a man aged 25 to 40 in good health.

The CDR3 here is CASSQTGRNNEQFF. Here the CDR3 DNA reads TGTGCCAGCAGTCAGACAGGGCGGAACAATGAGCAGTTCTTC. The chain couples TRBV6-5 to TRBJ2-1; TRBD1 matches at 7 bases. J gave up 5 bases and V 5 bases, and 6 bases lay outside the gene matches. CDR3 length: 14 amino acids. Germline V gene sequence: CDR1 MNHEY, CDR2 SVGAGI.

This clone appeared a few times. This chain joins TRBV10-3 and TRBJ1-6, with 7 bases aligning to TRBD1. This CDR3 has 12 amino acids. The germline V gene has CDR1 ENHRY and CDR2 SYGVKD. With V trimmed by 6 bases and J by 8 bases, 1 base remained unmatched. This CDR3 reads CAISTGDSPLHF. DNA of the CDR3: TGTGCCATCAGCACAGGGGATTCACCCCTCCACTTT.

This clone was counted once. This rearrangement joins TRBV7-7 to TRBJ1-1; 7 bases agree with TRBD1. The CDR3 spans 15 residues. The ends lost 5 bases at V and 7 bases at J; junction bases unmatched: 13. Germline values: CDR1 SSHAT, CDR2 FNYEAQ (reference sequence). The CDR3 DNA is TGTGCCAGCAGCATCAATAGACAGGGTGGGAATGAAGCTTTCTTT. Its translation is CASSINRQGGNEAFF.

This clone has only a few counts. The chain couples TRBV11-2 to TRBJ1-5, with D possibly TRBD1 on 5 matching bases. Germline lookup yields CDR1 SGHAT and CDR2 FQNNGV. V lost 5 bases, J lost 0 bases, and 14 bases lay in between. There are 16 residues in the CDR3. CDR3 sequence reads: CASSPDRGYSNQPQHF. DNA of the CDR3: TGTGCCAGCAGCCCAGATCGGGGGTATAGCAATCAGCCCCAGCATTTT.